The sequence of this T cell receptor (beta chain) was determined in a study of T cells in Graves' hyperthyroidism and ophthalmopathy. Findings and limits, study-wide: The authors' 13 V-J model separated ophthalmopathy from stable hyperthyroidism.

In regard to this clonotype: Its antigen is not known.

The V and J ends lost 4 bases and 11 bases, in that order; junction bases with no gene match: 11. The CDR3 is 14 residues long. Germline CDR1 is DFQATT and CDR2 is SNEGSKA (reference sequence). It was RNA transcripts that yielded the amplified TCR beta CDR3 regions. The HTBI primer set drove a first-round RT-PCR of the TCR CDR3. One entry per CDR3 protein, called by TCRdb with MiXCR from the multiplex PCR reads. Among over 500,000 distinct CDR3 sequences listed, approximately 49% were seen once. Patients were excluded because of uncontrolled infection, other autoimmune disease, pregnancy or lactation.

This TCR was sampled from an adult woman with Graves' disease, either hyperthyroidism or ophthalmopathy (not recorded which). The sequencing sample was made of peripheral blood or thyroid tissue (not recorded which). This chain uses TRBV20-1 with TRBJ1-5; 10 positions match TRBD1. The CDR3 reads CSATGTGVAETQHF. Here the CDR3 DNA reads TGCAGTGCTACGGGGACAGGGGTCGCGGAGACCCAGCATTTT.